Listed below are T cell receptor beta chains from one sample, sequenced in a study of T cell repertoires in cytomegalovirus infection. Via MiXCR, TCRdb re-called the reads, giving one row per CDR3 protein. The sample holds about 60,000 distinct CDR3 sequences, roughly a third seen once. These receptors lack a known antigen. The sample consisted of PBMCs, sequenced either directly or after in vitro stimulation (not recorded which). Receptors originate from a human donor in good health (CMV status not recorded). Some clones in this sample may be carry-over from other donors' samples. The CDR3 runs from the conserved cysteine through the conserved F or W. The D gene is left open where the match is weak. For some rows the clone size is stated as once, few or many, or as a class when expanded; others skip it.

size	V	D	J	DNA	CDR3
few	TRBV6-1	-	TRBJ1-6	TGTGCCAGCAGTTTCGGCAATAATTCACCCCTCCACTTT	CASSFGNNSPLHF
-	TRBV20-1	-	TRBJ2-1	TGCAGTGCTAGGGGTTCCTACAATGAGCAGTTCTTC	CSARGSYNEQFF
-	TRBV12-5	-	TRBJ1-1	TGTGCTAGTGCCGACCGATCCGGGACCGAAGCTTTCTTT	CASADRSGTEAFF
few	TRBV28	-	TRBJ2-7	TGTGCCAGCAGTCTCCCGAGCTCCTACGAGCAGTACTTC	CASSLPSSYEQYF
-	TRBV18	-	TRBJ1-4	TGTGCCAGCTCACCACCGGGGAATGAAAAACTGTTTTTT	CASSPPGNEKLFF
few	TRBV6-5	TRBD2	TRBJ2-7	TGTGCCAGCAGCACCGGGACTAGCTGGTACGAGCAGTACTTC	CASSTGTSWYEQYF
-	TRBV7-2	TRBD1	TRBJ2-7	TGTGCCAGCAGCTCGCATCAGGGGGCGGGAGAGCAGTACTTC	CASSSHQGAGEQYF
-	TRBV11-2	-	TRBJ2-4	TGTGCCAGCAGCTTAGTAACCCAAAACATTCAGTACTTC	CASSLVTQNIQYF
-	TRBV20-1	-	TRBJ2-7	TGCAGTGCCCCCCTCGGAGGCAGGACGGGAGAGCAGTACTTC	CSAPLGGRTGEQYF
few	TRBV12-3/TRBV12-4	-	TRBJ1-4	TGTGCCAGCAGTTTGAGTGAAAAACTGTTTTTT	CASSLSEKLFF
-	TRBV11-1	-	TRBJ2-1	TGTGCCAGCAGCTTATCCCCGAGCCACAATGAGCAGTTCTTC	CASSLSPSHNEQFF
-	TRBV7-8	-	TRBJ1-4	TGTGCCAGCAGCTTAACGGCCAGACCTGCGACTAATGAAAAACTGTTTTTT	CASSLTARPATNEKLFF
-	TRBV2	-	TRBJ1-3	TGTGCCAGCAGTGAGGTGGCGGTTGGAAACACCATATATTTT	CASSEVAVGNTIYF
-	TRBV5-1	-	TRBJ1-1	TGCGCCAGCAGGTTGGACAGCAACACTGAAGCTTTCTTT	CASRLDSNTEAFF
many	TRBV12-3/TRBV12-4	TRBD1	TRBJ2-7	TGTGCCAGCAGTCCGCCGGGACAGGGCTACGAGCAGTACTTC	CASSPPGQGYEQYF
-	TRBV12-3/TRBV12-4	-	TRBJ2-7	TGTGCCAGCCGGGGGGCTTATAACGAGCAGTACTTC	CASRGAYNEQYF
few	TRBV19	TRBD1	TRBJ2-7	TGTGCCACAAAAGGGGACAGGGGGGACGAGCAGTACTTC	CATKGDRGDEQYF
-	TRBV27	-	TRBJ2-5	TGTGCCAGCAGTTCCTCTTTCGAGCGGGTCGGGGAGACCCAGTACTTC	CASSSSFERVGETQYF
-	TRBV7-8	-	TRBJ1-5	TGTGCCAGCAGCCAAGGGGGGAGACAGCCCCAGCATTTT	CASSQGGRQPQHF
-	TRBV7-2	TRBD2	TRBJ2-2	TGTGCCAGCAGCTTAGGCCCTAGCGGGAGTGGTACCGGGGAGCTGTTTTTT	CASSLGPSGSGTGELFF
few	TRBV28	TRBD1	TRBJ2-5	TGTGCCAGCAGTTCGATCCAGGGGGCGCAGGAGACCCAGTACTTC	CASSSIQGAQETQYF
-	TRBV12-3/TRBV12-4	TRBD1	TRBJ1-3	TGTGCCAGCAGTTTAGACACAGGGGATGGAAACACCATATATTTT	CASSLDTGDGNTIYF
many	TRBV7-2	-	TRBJ1-5	TGTGCCAGCAGCTTACAGGGCATCGGTCAGCCCCAGCATTTT	CASSLQGIGQPQHF
-	TRBV5-6	-	TRBJ2-3	TGTGCCAGCAGCCGTCCAGGTGGGAGCACAGATACGCAGTATTTT	CASSRPGGSTDTQYF
many	TRBV5-4	-	TRBJ1-6	TGTGCCAGCAGCTTGGGACAGCACTCCTATAATTCACCCCTCCACTTT	CASSLGQHSYNSPLHF
few	TRBV10-3	-	TRBJ1-2	TGTGCCATCAACTCCGGGACTGGGAGGTATGGCTACACCTTC	CAINSGTGRYGYTF
many	TRBV29-1	-	TRBJ1-3	TGCAGCGCCCGGGCGGGCTCCAACTCTGGAAACACCATATATTTT	CSARAGSNSGNTIYF
-	TRBV7-9	TRBD2	TRBJ2-3	TGTGCCAGCAGCTACGGGACTAGCGGGTACACAGATACGCAGTATTTT	CASSYGTSGYTDTQYF